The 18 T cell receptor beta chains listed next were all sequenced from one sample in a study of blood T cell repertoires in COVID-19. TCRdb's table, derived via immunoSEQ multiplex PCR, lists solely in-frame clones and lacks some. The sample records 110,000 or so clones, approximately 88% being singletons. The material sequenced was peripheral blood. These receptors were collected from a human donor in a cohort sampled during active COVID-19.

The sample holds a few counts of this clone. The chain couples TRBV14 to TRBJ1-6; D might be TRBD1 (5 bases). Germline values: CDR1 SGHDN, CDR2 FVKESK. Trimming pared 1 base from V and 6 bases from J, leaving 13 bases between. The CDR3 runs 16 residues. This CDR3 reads CASSQGRRGSNSPLHF. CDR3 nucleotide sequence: TGTGCCAGCAGCCAAGGTCGTCGGGGGTCTAATTCACCCCTCCACTTT.

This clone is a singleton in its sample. The CDR3 sequence is CASNIAGGYTGELFF. The DNA for the CDR3 is TGCGCCAGCAATATAGCGGGAGGGTACACCGGGGAGCTGTTTTTT. The rearrangement joins TRBV10-2 to TRBJ2-2, with 11 bases lining up with TRBD2. The junction had 4 bases not matched to a gene; V was cut back by 7 bases and J by 3 bases. In germline, CDR1 is WSHSY, CDR2 SAAADI. The CDR3 runs to 15 residues.

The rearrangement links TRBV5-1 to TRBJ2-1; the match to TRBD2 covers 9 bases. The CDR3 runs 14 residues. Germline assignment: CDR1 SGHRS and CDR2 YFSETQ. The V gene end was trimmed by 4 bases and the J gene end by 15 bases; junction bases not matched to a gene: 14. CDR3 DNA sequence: TGCGCCAGCAGCCGCGTAGAGGGGCGGGGGGGACCGTTCTTC. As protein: CASSRVEGRGGPFF. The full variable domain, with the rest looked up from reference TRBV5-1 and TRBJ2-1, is KAGVTQTPRYLIKTRGQQVTLSCSPISGHRSVSWYQQTPGQGLQFLFEYFSETQRNKGNFPGRFSGRQFSNSRSEMNVSTLELGDSALYLCASSRVEGRGGPFFGPGTRLTVL.

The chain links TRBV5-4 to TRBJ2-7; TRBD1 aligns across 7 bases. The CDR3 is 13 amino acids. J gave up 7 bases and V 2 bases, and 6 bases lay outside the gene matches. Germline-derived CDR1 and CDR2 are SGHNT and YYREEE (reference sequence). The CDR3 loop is CASSFLPGGEQYF. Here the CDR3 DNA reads TGTGCCAGCAGCTTCCTCCCAGGGGGAGAGCAGTACTTC.

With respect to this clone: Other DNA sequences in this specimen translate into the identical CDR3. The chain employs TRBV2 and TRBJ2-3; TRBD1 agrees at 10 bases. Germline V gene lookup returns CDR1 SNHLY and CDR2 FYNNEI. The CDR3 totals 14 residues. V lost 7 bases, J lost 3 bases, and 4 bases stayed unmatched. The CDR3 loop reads CASTRDRGTDTQYF. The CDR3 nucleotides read TGTGCCAGCACCCGGGACAGGGGAACAGATACGCAGTATTTT.

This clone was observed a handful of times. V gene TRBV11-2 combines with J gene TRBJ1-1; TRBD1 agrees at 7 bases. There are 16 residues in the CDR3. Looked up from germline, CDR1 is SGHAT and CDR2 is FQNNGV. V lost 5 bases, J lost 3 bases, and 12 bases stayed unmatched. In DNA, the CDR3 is TGTGCCAGCAGCCAGGGGGGCAGGGAGGTAGACACTGAAGCTTTCTTT. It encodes CASSQGGREVDTEAFF.

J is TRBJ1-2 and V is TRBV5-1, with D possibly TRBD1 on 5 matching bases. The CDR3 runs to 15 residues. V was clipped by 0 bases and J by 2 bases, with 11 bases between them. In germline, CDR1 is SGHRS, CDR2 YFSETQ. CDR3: CASSLEPGSNYGYTF. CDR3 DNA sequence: TGCGCCAGCAGCTTGGAACCAGGGTCCAACTATGGCTACACCTTC.

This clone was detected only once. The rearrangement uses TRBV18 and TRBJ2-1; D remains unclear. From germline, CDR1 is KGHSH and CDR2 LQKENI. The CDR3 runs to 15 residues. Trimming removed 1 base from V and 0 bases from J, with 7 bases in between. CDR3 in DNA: TGTGCCAGCTCACCACGGCCCCTCTCCTACAATGAGCAGTTCTTC. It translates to CASSPRPLSYNEQFF.

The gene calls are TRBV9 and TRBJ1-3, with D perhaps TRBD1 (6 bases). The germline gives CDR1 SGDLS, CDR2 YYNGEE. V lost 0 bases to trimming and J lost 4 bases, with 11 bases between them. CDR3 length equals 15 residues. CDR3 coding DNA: TGTGCCAGCAGCGTAGGGCAGGGGATAGGAAACACCATATATTTT. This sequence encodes CASSVGQGIGNTIYF.

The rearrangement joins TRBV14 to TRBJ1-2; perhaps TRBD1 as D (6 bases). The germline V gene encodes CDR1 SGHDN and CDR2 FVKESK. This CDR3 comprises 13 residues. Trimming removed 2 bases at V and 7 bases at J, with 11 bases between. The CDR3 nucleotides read TGTGCCAGCAGCCAAACGACAGGCTCTGGCTACACCTTC. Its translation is CASSQTTGSGYTF. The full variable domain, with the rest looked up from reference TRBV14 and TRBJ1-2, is EAGVTQFPSHSVIEKGQTVTLRCDPISGHDNLYWYRRVMGKEIKFLLHFVKESKQDESGMPNNRFLAERTGGTYSTLKVQPAELEDSGVYFCASSQTTGSGYTFGSGTRLTVV.

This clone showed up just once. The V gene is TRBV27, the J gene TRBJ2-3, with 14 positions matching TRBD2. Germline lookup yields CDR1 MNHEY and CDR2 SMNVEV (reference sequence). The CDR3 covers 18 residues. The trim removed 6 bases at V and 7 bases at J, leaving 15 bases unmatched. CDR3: CASSPSSGTSGRTNTQYF. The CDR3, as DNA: TGTGCCAGCAGCCCCTCCTCCGGGACTAGCGGGAGAACAAATACGCAGTATTTT.

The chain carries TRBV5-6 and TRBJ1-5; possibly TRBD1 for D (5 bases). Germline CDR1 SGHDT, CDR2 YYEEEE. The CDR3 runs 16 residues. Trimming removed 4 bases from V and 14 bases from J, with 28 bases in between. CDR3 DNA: TGTGCCAGCAGCCGTAGAGGAGGGGACGTTCACGTTATTAAGCATTTT. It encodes CASSRRGGDVHVIKHF.

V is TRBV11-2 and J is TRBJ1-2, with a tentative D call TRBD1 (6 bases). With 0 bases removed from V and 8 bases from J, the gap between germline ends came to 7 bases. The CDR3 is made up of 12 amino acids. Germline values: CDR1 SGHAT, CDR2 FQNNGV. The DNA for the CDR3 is TGTGCCAGCAGCTTAGAACAGGGCGGCTACACCTTC. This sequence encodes CASSLEQGGYTF.

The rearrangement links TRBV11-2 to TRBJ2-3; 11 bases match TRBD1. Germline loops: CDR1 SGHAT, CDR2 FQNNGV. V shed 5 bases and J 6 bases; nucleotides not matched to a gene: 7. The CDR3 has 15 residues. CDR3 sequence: CASSPRTGGDDTQYF. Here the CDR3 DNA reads TGTGCCAGCAGCCCTCGGACAGGGGGCGATGATACGCAGTATTTT.

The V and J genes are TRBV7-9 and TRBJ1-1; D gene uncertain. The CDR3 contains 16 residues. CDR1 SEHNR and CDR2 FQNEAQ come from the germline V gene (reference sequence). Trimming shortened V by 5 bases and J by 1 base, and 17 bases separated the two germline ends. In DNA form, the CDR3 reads TGTGCCAGCAGCCTAAATAAGGGAGATGAGAACACTGAAGCTTTCTTT. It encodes CASSLNKGDENTEAFF.

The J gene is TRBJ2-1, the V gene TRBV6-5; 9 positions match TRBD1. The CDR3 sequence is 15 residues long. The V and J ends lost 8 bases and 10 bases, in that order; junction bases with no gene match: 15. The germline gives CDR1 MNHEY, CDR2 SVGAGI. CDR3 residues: CASGLDRGILGEQFF. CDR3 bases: TGTGCCAGCGGACTGGACAGGGGCATCCTCGGAGAGCAGTTCTTC.

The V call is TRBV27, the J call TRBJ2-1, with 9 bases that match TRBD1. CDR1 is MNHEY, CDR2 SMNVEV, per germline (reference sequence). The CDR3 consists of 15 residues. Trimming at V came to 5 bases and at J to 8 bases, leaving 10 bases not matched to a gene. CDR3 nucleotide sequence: TGTGCCAGCAGTCCCTGGACAGGGGCGCTCGATGAGCAGTTCTTC. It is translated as CASSPWTGALDEQFF.

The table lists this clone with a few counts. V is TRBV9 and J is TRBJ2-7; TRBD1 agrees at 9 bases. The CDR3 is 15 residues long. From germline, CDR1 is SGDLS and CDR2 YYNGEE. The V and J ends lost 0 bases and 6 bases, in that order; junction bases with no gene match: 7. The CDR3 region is CASSVGTGEDGEQYF. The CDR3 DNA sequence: TGTGCCAGCAGCGTAGGGACAGGGGAGGACGGCGAGCAGTACTTC.